These 17 T cell receptor beta chains share one sample of origin, sequenced in a study of CD8+CD57+ T cells in acquired aplastic anemia. The template for TCR beta VDJ and CDR3 sequence profiling was genomic DNA. From the reads, TCRdb called clonotypes with MiXCR, one entry per CDR3 protein. Here the sample spans about 180,000 distinct CDR3 sequences, roughly 50% being singletons. In patients chosen for sequencing, flow cytometry had shown CD8+CD57+ cell expansion. Sequenced material: sorted CD4+, CD8+, or CD8+CD57+ T cells (not recorded which) from PBMCs. All receptors derive from a human donor with aplastic anemia.

This clonotype was counted many times. The CDR3 nucleotides read TGTGCCAGTAGAAAGAGCGGGGGAGATAATGAGCAGTTCTTC. Translation gives CASRKSGGDNEQFF. The chain joins TRBV19 to TRBJ2-1, with TRBD2 matching 8 bases. Germline assignment: CDR1 LNHDA and CDR2 SQIVND (reference sequence). CDR3 size: 14 residues. V gave up 6 bases and J gave up 7 bases; unmatched junction bases: 8.

This clonotype was observed a few times. The V and J genes are TRBV7-3 and TRBJ2-5; the D is unclear. Per the germline V gene, CDR1 is SGHTA and CDR2 is FQGTGA. V gave up 5 bases and J gave up 5 bases, with 12 bases separating them. This CDR3 spans 13 amino acids. The CDR3: CASSLSSPETQYF. The CDR3 DNA reads TGTGCCAGCAGCCTCTCCTCCCCCGAGACCCAGTACTTC.

This clonotype showed up just a few times. The chain employs TRBV7-2 and TRBJ2-7, with unresolved D. CDR3 length equals 12 residues. Per the germline V gene, CDR1 is SGHTA and CDR2 is FQGNSA. Trimming removed 5 bases from V and 0 bases from J, with 5 bases in between. The CDR3 loop is CASSPNSYEQYF. In DNA form, the CDR3 reads TGTGCCAGCAGCCCCAACTCCTACGAGCAGTACTTC.

This clonotype was detected a few times. The genes are TRBV2 and TRBJ1-2; unclear D gene. Germline CDR1 is SNHLY and CDR2 is FYNNEI. This CDR3 has 13 amino acids. V was cut by 4 bases and J by 4 bases, with 10 bases left in between. The chain's CDR3 is CASSARTSYGYTF. As DNA, the CDR3 is TGTGCCAGCAGTGCTAGAACGTCCTATGGCTACACCTTC. Full variable domain (missing parts from reference TRBV2 and TRBJ1-2): EPEVTQTPSHQVTQMGQEVILRCVPISNHLYFYWYRQILGQKVEFLVSFYNNEISEKSEIFDDQFSVERPDGSNFTLKIRSTKLEDSAMYFCASSARTSYGYTFGSGTRLTVV.

This clonotype came up many times. The chain combines TRBV19 with TRBJ2-2; no clear D. Trimming stripped 6 bases from V and 1 base from J, with 12 bases between. The CDR3 loop spans 15 amino acids. Germline V gene lookup returns CDR1 LNHDA and CDR2 SQIVND (reference sequence). The CDR3: CASRKGSRNTGELFF. The CDR3 DNA follows: TGTGCCAGTAGGAAAGGCTCTAGGAACACCGGGGAGCTGTTTTTT.

V gene TRBV7-2 combines with J gene TRBJ2-3; D might be TRBD2 (5 bases). The CDR3 contains 14 residues. The V end was cut by 5 bases, the J end by 4 bases, with 13 bases between. Germline lookup yields CDR1 SGHTA and CDR2 FQGNSA. In DNA form, the CDR3 reads TGTGCCAGCAGCCCTATGCTCGGGGCAGATACGCAGTATTTT. Its translation: CASSPMLGADTQYF. The whole variable domain, remainder taken from reference TRBV7-2 and TRBJ2-3, is GAGVSQSPSNKVTEKGKDVELRCDPISGHTALYWYRQSLGQGLEFLIYFQGNSAPDKSGLPSDRFSAERTGGSVSTLTIQRTQQEDSAVYLCASSPMLGADTQYFGPGTRLTVL.

The chain carries TRBV11-1 and TRBJ2-1; 7 nucleotides align to TRBD1. There are 18 residues in the CDR3. Per the germline V gene, CDR1 is SGHAT and CDR2 is FQDESV (reference sequence). Trimming took 5 bases from V and 0 from J; bases not matched to a gene: 13. The CDR3 protein is CASSPGTASSPSYNEQFF. CDR3 DNA sequence: TGTGCCAGCAGCCCCGGGACAGCCTCTAGTCCCTCCTACAATGAGCAGTTCTTC.

V is TRBV6-5 and J is TRBJ2-1; possible D gene TRBD2, 6 bases. Trimming shortened V by 4 bases and J by 8 bases, and 18 bases separated the two germline ends. The CDR3 has 15 amino acids. Germline V gene lookup returns CDR1 MNHEY and CDR2 SVGAGI. The CDR3 nucleotides read TGTGCCAGCAGTTCCCCGGGGGAAGGGTTGTATGAGCAGTTCTTC. Amino acid sequence: CASSSPGEGLYEQFF.

The gene calls are TRBV25-1 and TRBJ1-2; TRBD1 aligns across 8 bases. The CDR3 consists of 16 residues. CDR1 is MGHDK, CDR2 SYGVNS, per germline. CDR3 coding DNA: TGTGCTAGAGTCGCCGACAGGGGAATGAATAACTATGGCTACACCTTC. Translation gives CARVADRGMNNYGYTF.

At least ten counts were recorded for this clonotype. The J gene is TRBJ2-7, the V gene TRBV5-6, with D perhaps assigned TRBD1 or TRBD2 (5 bases each). Germline-derived CDR1 and CDR2 are SGHDT and YYEEEE. With 4 bases removed from V and 1 base from J, the gap between germline ends came to 18 bases. The CDR3 sequence is 16 residues long. The chain's CDR3 is CASSQTNRDGSYEQYF. The CDR3 nucleotides are TGTGCCAGCAGCCAAACTAACCGGGACGGGTCCTACGAGCAGTACTTC. Full variable domain (outside the CDR3, taken from reference TRBV5-6 and TRBJ2-7): DAGVTQSPTHLIKTRGQQVTLRCSPKSGHDTVSWYQQALGQGPQFIFQYYEEEERQRGNFPDRFSGHQFPNYSSELNVNALLLGDSALYLCASSQTNRDGSYEQYFGPGTRLTVT.

This clonotype was recorded many times. This chain joins TRBV30 and TRBJ1-6; 7 nucleotides line up with TRBD1. Looked up from germline, CDR1 is GTSNPN and CDR2 is SVGIG (reference sequence). The trim removed 4 bases at V and 7 bases at J, leaving 4 bases unmatched. This CDR3 is built from 13 residues. CDR3 nucleotide sequence: TGTGCCTGGATGGGACAGCAGAATTCACCCCTCCACTTT. This codes for CAWMGQQNSPLHF.

A remark on this clonotype: A read error is likely, as this CDR3 ends without the conserved phenylalanine or tryptophan. The CDR3 DNA reads as TGTGCTAGCAGCCGTGACAGGGGCCACGAGCAGTACCTC. As protein: CASSRDRGHEQYL. The V and J genes are TRBV5-4 and TRBJ2-7, with TRBD1 identical over 8 bases. The CDR3 runs 13 residues. Germline-derived CDR1 and CDR2 are SGHNT and YYREEE (reference sequence).

This clonotype has more than one count but fewer than ten. The CDR3 loop reads CASKGSRVGYEQYF. As DNA, the CDR3 is TGTGCCAGCAAGGGGAGTAGGGTGGGCTACGAGCAGTACTTC. The chain joins TRBV7-8 to TRBJ2-7, with D possibly being TRBD1 or TRBD2 (5 bases each). This CDR3 is 14 amino acids long. Germline V CDR1 and CDR2: SGHVS, FQNEAQ. V was clipped by 7 bases and J by 3 bases, with 16 bases between them.

The chain employs TRBV5-4 and TRBJ1-1, with D perhaps matching TRBD1 (5 bases). CDR1 is SGHNT, CDR2 YYREEE, per germline (reference sequence). V was trimmed by 3 bases and J by 1 base, leaving 16 bases between them. There are 16 residues in the CDR3. This CDR3 reads CASSSIRGAKNTEAFF. CDR3 sequence (DNA): TGTGCCAGCAGCTCAATACGGGGCGCGAAGAACACTGAAGCTTTCTTT.

The V call is TRBV19, the J call TRBJ1-2, with D possibly being TRBD1 (5 bases). Trimming pared 6 bases from V and 5 bases from J, leaving 16 bases between. Germline lookup yields CDR1 LNHDA and CDR2 SQIVND (reference sequence). The CDR3 spans 14 residues. CDR3 bases: TGTGCCAGTAGGGATTCCGGGGGTGGATATGGCTACACCTTC. Translated: CASRDSGGGYGYTF.

The chain is built from TRBV5-1 and TRBJ2-1, with 9 positions matching TRBD1. Unmatched junction bases numbered 4, after V lost 2 bases and J lost 4 bases. The V gene's germline CDR1 is SGHRS and CDR2 YFSETQ. There are 15 residues in the CDR3. The CDR3 loop reads CASSLAGTGYNEQFF. CDR3 DNA sequence: TGCGCCAGCAGCTTAGCGGGGACAGGGTACAATGAGCAGTTCTTC.

At least ten counts were recorded for this clonotype. The rearrangement uses TRBV10-3 and TRBJ1-1, with D perhaps matching TRBD1 (5 bases). Trimming took off 9 bases at V and 7 bases at J, with 18 bases between the two ends. The CDR3 has 13 amino acids. From germline, CDR1 is ENHRY and CDR2 SYGVKD. The CDR3 DNA is TGTGCCATTTCCTACAGGAGGGAGGGTGAAGCTTTCTTT. As protein: CAISYRREGEAFF.